These 16 T cell receptor beta chains were sequenced from one sample in a study of T cell responses to AZD1222 COVID-19 vaccine. Repertoires were generated with immunoSEQ multiplex PCR, while TCRdb's copy carries only in-frame clones and drops some. This sample has roughly 100,000 clones; 70% to 90% occur once, and the top ten carry about 2.3%. The sequencing here drew on peripheral blood, taken on day 0 of AZD1222 vaccination. These receptor sequences come from an adult in good health.

The rearrangement links TRBV3-1 (or the pseudogene TRBV3-2) to TRBJ1-2; 8 bases align to TRBD1. Germline CDR1 and CDR2: LGHDT and YNNKEL (reference sequence). The V and J ends lost 3 bases and 11 bases, in that order; junction bases with no gene match: 14. The length of the CDR3 is 15 residues. The CDR3 bases are TGTGCCAGCAGCCACCATACCGACAGGGGATTGGGGTACACCTTC. It yields the protein CASSHHTDRGLGYTF.

The chain links TRBV5-1 to TRBJ1-6, with D uncertain. V shed 5 bases and J shed 5 bases, with 8 bases lying between them. This CDR3 region has 13 residues. In germline, CDR1 is SGHRS, CDR2 YFSETQ. The CDR3 nucleotides read TGCGCCAGCAGGCAGAGCCATAATTCACCCCTCCACTTT. Protein product: CASRQSHNSPLHF.

V and J are TRBV9 and TRBJ2-5, with D uncertain. The CDR3 consists of 14 residues. The V end was cut by 4 bases, the J end by 0 bases, with 10 bases between. Germline lookup yields CDR1 SGDLS and CDR2 YYNGEE. The CDR3 bases are TGTGCCAGCAGCCAAAATACCTACCAAGAGACCCAGTACTTC. Protein: CASSQNTYQETQYF.

J is TRBJ1-1 and V is TRBV2; D not resolved. V was cut by 6 bases and J by 2 bases, with 13 bases left in between. This CDR3 is 14 amino acids long. Germline V gene lookup returns CDR1 SNHLY and CDR2 FYNNEI. CDR3 sequence: CASSLSVTNTEAFF. In DNA, the CDR3 is TGTGCCAGCAGCCTCAGCGTGACTAACACTGAAGCTTTCTTT.

This clone occurred a few times. The rearrangement uses TRBV28 and TRBJ2-1; 14 bases fit TRBD2. After removal of 3 bases from V and 12 bases from J, the junction contained 7 bases not matched to a gene. There are 15 residues in the CDR3. Germline assignment: CDR1 MDHEN and CDR2 SYDVKM. The DNA for the CDR3 is TGTGCCAGCAGTTTCGGACTAGCGGGGGGCGGCTCGCAGTTCTTC. Its translation: CASSFGLAGGGSQFF.

The rearrangement uses TRBV7-8 and TRBJ1-4; D remains unclear. V was shortened by 3 bases and J by 7 bases, with 9 bases between the two germline ends. This CDR3 is 13 amino acids long. The V gene's germline CDR1 is SGHVS and CDR2 FQNEAQ. CDR3 in amino acids: CASSFGVAEKLFF. The CDR3 coding sequence is TGTGCCAGCAGCTTTGGCGTCGCTGAAAAACTGTTTTTT.

V is TRBV7-2 and J is TRBJ1-2; 7 bases match TRBD1. V lost 5 bases to trimming and J lost 5 bases; unmatched junction nucleotides: 8. The CDR3 length is 14 residues. Germline V gene sequence: CDR1 SGHTA, CDR2 FQGNSA. Here the CDR3 DNA reads TGTGCCAGCAGCCCCAGGGGGGAGGCATATGGCTACACCTTC. Translated: CASSPRGEAYGYTF.

CDR3: CASSFSTRGTEAFF. CDR3 nucleotide sequence: TGTGCCAGCAGCTTTTCAACGAGGGGCACTGAAGCTTTCTTT. This chain uses TRBV5-6 with TRBJ1-1, with D maybe TRBD1 (5 bases). The CDR3 is 14 amino acids. The V end lost 2 bases, the J end lost 4 bases, and 12 bases lay between the germline ends. Per the germline V gene, CDR1 is SGHDT and CDR2 is YYEEEE.

The chain employs TRBV6-5 and TRBJ2-7, with 7 bases that match TRBD1. The ends lost 4 bases at V and 4 bases at J; junction bases unmatched: 10. The CDR3 spans 15 residues. Germline lookup yields CDR1 MNHEY and CDR2 SVGAGI. The CDR3 nucleotides read TGTGCCAGCAGTTTGCCGCCGGGACAGAGTTACGAGCAGTACTTC. Its translation is CASSLPPGQSYEQYF.

The gene calls are TRBV5-5 and TRBJ2-2; D unclear. CDR3 length: 15 amino acids. Trimming removed 1 base at V and 6 bases at J, with 13 bases between. Germline CDR1 and CDR2: SGHKS and YYEKEE (reference sequence). The CDR3 region is CASSLSLPPPGELFF. The CDR3 nucleotides are TGTGCCAGCAGCTTGTCACTTCCCCCGCCCGGGGAGCTGTTTTTT.

The chain combines TRBV27 with TRBJ2-1, with 7 positions matching TRBD2. There are 16 residues in the CDR3. Germline assignment: CDR1 MNHEY and CDR2 SMNVEV (reference sequence). V shed 3 bases and J 1 base; nucleotides not matched to a gene: 6. The CDR3 DNA follows: TGTGCCAGCAGTTTTTTCAGGCGGGAGTCCTACAATGAGCAGTTCTTC. As protein: CASSFFRRESYNEQFF.

This chain uses TRBV3-1 (or the pseudogene TRBV3-2) with TRBJ2-3, with 9 bases that match TRBD2. CDR3 length: 18 residues. In germline, CDR1 is LGHDT, CDR2 YNNKEL (reference sequence). The trim removed 0 bases at V and 1 base at J, leaving 8 bases unmatched. The CDR3 reads CASSQDTAGGPGTDTQYF. DNA for the CDR3: TGTGCCAGCAGCCAAGACACGGCGGGAGGGCCCGGCACAGATACGCAGTATTTT.

V usage is TRBV4-2 and J usage is TRBJ2-5; either TRBD1 or TRBD2 may fit D (8 bases each). Germline V lookup: CDR1 LGHNA, CDR2 YNFKEQ. Trimming shortened V by 1 base and J by 5 bases, and 17 bases separated the two germline ends. The CDR3 extends over 16 amino acids. This chain's CDR3 is CASSQAGRAGGETQYF. CDR3 sequence (DNA): TGTGCCAGCAGCCAAGCCGGGAGGGCAGGGGGCGAGACCCAGTACTTC.

V is TRBV3-1 (or the pseudogene TRBV3-2) and J is TRBJ1-2, with no clear D. Germline CDR1 LGHDT, CDR2 YNNKEL (reference sequence). The CDR3 has 13 amino acids. V was shortened by 0 bases and J by 2 bases, with 4 bases between the two germline ends. CDR3 region: CASSQDLNYGYTF. The CDR3 DNA reads as TGTGCCAGCAGCCAAGATCTGAACTATGGCTACACCTTC.

This chain connects TRBV24-1 to TRBJ1-2; unclear D gene. The CDR3 is made up of 14 amino acids. Germline V gene sequence: CDR1 KGHDR, CDR2 SFDVKD. V was cut by 5 bases and J by 8 bases, with 17 bases left in between. The CDR3 nucleotides are TGTGCCACCAGTGCGACTTTCGAGGGTACGGGCTACACCTTC. This translates into CATSATFEGTGYTF.

This clone was observed a handful of times. The chain joins TRBV29-1 to TRBJ2-7; the D is unclear. V was trimmed by 5 bases and J by 3 bases, leaving 17 bases between them. Germline V gene data show CDR1 as SQVTM and CDR2 as ANQGSEA. The CDR3 is made up of 14 amino acids. CDR3 residues: CSVLVLSASYEQYF. The CDR3 coding sequence is TGCAGCGTTCTTGTTTTGAGCGCAAGCTACGAGCAGTACTTC.